The clone carrying this T cell receptor beta chain appeared a single time. Then a second PCR, running roughly 7 to 11 cycles, was carried out with a sample-barcoded 5' primer and a J-beta primer mix. TCRdb re-analysed the 5' RACE reads in MiXCR, keeping a single row per CDR3 protein. The table records approximately 800,000 distinct CDR3 sequences, 20% to 30% of them present only once. These data come from a study of blood T cells in healthy people across ages. The CDR3 extends over 12 amino acids. Deletions cut 9 bases from V and 8 bases from J, with 14 bases between. CDR1 is SEHNR, CDR2 FQNEAQ, per germline (reference sequence). The same specimen was also included in a second study, on T cells of mothers and their children.

Sequenced input: blood. The chain couples TRBV7-9 to TRBJ2-1, with a possible D match to TRBD1 (6 bases). This TCR derives from a boy aged 10-17 years in good health. DNA of the CDR3: TGTGCCAGTCGAAGGGGGTTCCATGAGCAGTTCTTC. Translation: CASRRGFHEQFF.